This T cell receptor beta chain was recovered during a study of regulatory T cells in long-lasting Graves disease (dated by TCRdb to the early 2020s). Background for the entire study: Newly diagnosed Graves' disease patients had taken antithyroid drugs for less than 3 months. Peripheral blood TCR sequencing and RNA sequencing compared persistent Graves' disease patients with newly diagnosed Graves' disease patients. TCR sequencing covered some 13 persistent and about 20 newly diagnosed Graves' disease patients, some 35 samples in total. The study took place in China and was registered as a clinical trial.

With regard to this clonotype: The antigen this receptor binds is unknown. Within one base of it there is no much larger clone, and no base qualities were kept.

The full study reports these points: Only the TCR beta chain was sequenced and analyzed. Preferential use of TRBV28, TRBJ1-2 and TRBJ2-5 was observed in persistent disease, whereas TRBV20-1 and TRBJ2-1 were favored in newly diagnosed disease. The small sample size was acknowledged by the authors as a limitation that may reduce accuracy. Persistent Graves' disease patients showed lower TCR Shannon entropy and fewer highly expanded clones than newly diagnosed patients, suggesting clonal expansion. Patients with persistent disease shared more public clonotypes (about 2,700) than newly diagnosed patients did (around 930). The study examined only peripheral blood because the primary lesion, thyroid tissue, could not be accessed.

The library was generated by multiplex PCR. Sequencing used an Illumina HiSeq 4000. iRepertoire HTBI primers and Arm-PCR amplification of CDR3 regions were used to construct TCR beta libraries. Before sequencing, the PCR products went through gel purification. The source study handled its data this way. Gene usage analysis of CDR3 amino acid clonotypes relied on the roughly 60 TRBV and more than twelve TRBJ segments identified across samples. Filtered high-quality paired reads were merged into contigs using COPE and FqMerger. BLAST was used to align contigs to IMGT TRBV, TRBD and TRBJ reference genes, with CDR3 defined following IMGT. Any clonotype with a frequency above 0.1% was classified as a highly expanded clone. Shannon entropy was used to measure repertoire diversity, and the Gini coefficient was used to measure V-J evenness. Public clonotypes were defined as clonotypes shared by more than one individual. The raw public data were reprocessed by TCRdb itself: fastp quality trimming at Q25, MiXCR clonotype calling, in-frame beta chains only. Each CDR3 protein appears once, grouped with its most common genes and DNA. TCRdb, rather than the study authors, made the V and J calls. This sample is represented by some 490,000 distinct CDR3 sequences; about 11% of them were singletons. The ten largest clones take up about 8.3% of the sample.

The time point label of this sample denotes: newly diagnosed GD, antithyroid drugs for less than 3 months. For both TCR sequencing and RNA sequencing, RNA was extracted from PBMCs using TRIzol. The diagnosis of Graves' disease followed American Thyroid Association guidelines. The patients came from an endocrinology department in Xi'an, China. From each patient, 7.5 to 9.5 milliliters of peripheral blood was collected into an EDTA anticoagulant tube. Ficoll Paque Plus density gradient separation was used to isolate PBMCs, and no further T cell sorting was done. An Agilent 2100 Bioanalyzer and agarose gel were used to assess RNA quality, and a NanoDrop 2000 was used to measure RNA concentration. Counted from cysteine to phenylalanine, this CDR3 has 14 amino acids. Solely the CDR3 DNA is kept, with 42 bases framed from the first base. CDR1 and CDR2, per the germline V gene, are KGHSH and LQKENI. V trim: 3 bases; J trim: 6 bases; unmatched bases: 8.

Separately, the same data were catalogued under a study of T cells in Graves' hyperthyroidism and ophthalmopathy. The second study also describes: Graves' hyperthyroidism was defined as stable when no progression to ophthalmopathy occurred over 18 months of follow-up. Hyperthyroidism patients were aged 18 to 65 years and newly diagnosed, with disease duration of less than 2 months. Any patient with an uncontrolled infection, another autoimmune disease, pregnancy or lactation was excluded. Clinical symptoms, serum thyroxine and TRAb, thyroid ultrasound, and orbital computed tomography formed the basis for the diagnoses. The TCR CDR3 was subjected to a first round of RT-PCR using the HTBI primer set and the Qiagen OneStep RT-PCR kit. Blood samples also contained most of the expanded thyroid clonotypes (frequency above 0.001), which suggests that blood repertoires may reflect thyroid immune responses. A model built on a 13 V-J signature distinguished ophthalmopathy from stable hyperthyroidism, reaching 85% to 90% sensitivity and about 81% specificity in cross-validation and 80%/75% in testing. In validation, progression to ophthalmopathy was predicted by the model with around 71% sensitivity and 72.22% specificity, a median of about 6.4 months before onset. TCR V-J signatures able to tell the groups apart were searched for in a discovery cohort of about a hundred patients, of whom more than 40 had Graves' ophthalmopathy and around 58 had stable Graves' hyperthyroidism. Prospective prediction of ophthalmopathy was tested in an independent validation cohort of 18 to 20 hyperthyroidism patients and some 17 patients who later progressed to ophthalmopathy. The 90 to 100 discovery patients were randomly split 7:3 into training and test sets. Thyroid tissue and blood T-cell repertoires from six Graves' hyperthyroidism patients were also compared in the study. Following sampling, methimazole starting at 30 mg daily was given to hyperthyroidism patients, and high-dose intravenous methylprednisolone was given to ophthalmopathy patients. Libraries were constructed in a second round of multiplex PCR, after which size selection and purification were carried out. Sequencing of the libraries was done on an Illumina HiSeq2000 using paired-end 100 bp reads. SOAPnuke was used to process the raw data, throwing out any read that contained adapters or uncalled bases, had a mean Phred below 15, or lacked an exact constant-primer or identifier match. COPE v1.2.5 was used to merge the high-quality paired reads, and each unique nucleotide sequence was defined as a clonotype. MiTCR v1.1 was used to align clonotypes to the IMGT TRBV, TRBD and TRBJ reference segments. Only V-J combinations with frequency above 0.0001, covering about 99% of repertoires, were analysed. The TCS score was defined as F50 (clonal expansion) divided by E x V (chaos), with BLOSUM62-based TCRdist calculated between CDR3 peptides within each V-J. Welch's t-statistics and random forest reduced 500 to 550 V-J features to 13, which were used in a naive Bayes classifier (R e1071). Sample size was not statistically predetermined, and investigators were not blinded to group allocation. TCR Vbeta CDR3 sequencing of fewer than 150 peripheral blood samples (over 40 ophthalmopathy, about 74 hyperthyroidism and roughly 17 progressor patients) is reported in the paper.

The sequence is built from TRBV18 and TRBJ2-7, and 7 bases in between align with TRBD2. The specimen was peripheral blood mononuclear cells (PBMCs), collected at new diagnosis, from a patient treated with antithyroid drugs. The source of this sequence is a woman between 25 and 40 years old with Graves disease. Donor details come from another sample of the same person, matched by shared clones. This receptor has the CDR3 CASSPWTSRFEQYF. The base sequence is TGTGCCAGCTCACCCTGGACTAGTAGATTCGAGCAGTACTTC.